The 9 T cell receptor beta chains presented below share a single source sample, sequenced in a study of blood T cell repertoires in COVID-19. Using immunoSEQ multiplex PCR, the repertoire was profiled, and TCRdb retains in-frame clones only, with some absent. The sample shows approximately 160,000 clones, approximately 85% of them seen only once. Material: peripheral blood. These receptors were collected from a man in his sixties with active or convalescent COVID-19.

In this sample, this clone turned up a few times. The chain is built from TRBV3-1 (or the pseudogene TRBV3-2) and TRBJ2-7; D possibly corresponds to TRBD1 (6 bases). The germline CDR1 and CDR2 sequences are LGHDT and YNNKEL (reference sequence). There are 14 residues in the CDR3. Trimming left V 1 base short and J 4 bases short, with 11 bases between. The CDR3 sequence is CASSQGQVRYEQYF. CDR3 nucleotide sequence: TGTGCCAGCAGCCAAGGACAGGTGAGGTACGAGCAGTACTTC.

The V and J genes are TRBV6-5 and TRBJ2-7; unclear D gene. The CDR3 spans 14 residues. Germline V gene data show CDR1 as MNHEY and CDR2 as SVGAGI. Trimming left V 2 bases short and J 6 bases short, with 14 bases between. DNA for the CDR3: TGTGCCAGCAGTTACAGTAACCGAAACAGCGAGCAGTACTTC. Translation gives CASSYSNRNSEQYF.

The rearrangement uses TRBV5-1 and TRBJ1-4, with TRBD1 matching over 9 bases. The CDR3 has 14 residues. Germline V gene data show CDR1 as SGHRS and CDR2 as YFSETQ. J gave up 7 bases and V 3 bases, and 4 bases lay outside the gene matches. The CDR3 DNA sequence: TGCGCCAGCAGCTGGGACAGGGAGGCTGAAAAACTGTTTTTT. As protein: CASSWDREAEKLFF.

The chain recombines TRBV7-9 with TRBJ1-2; no definite D call. The CDR3 sequence is 12 residues long. The V end was cut by 4 bases, the J end by 5 bases, with 8 bases between. Per the germline V gene, CDR1 is SEHNR and CDR2 is FQNEAQ (reference sequence). The CDR3 sequence: CASSSVGYGYTF. The CDR3 DNA follows: TGTGCCAGCAGCTCGGTCGGTTATGGCTACACCTTC. Full variable domain (remainder filled in from reference TRBV7-9 and TRBJ1-2): DTGVSQNPRHKITKRGQNVTFRCDPISEHNRLYWYRQTLGQGPEFLTYFQNEAQLEKSRLLSDRFSAERPKGSFSTLEIQRTEQGDSAMYLCASSSVGYGYTFGSGTRLTVV.

The genes are TRBV2 and TRBJ2-7; D gene unclear. The V gene's germline CDR1 is SNHLY and CDR2 FYNNEI. The V end lost 8 bases, the J end lost 6 bases, and 11 bases lay between the germline ends. This CDR3 contains 11 residues. CDR3 protein: CASHSSSEQYF. CDR3 DNA: TGTGCCAGCCACTCATCGTCCGAGCAGTACTTC.

The gene calls are TRBV5-1 and TRBJ1-1; TRBD1 matches at 7 bases. From germline, CDR1 is SGHRS and CDR2 YFSETQ. The CDR3 has 13 amino acids. The J segment lost 3 bases and the V segment lost 2 bases, leaving 1 base of the junction unmatched. The CDR3 DNA is TGCGCCAGCAGCTTAACAGGGGACACTGAAGCTTTCTTT. This encodes CASSLTGDTEAFF.

The J gene is TRBJ1-2, the V gene TRBV5-4; weak D call: TRBD1 (6 bases). Between the trimmed V and J ends, which lost 4 bases and 4 bases, there was a span of 14 bases. This CDR3 is 14 amino acids long. Germline CDR1 and CDR2: SGHNT and YYREEE (reference sequence). The CDR3 bases are TGTGCCAGCAGCCTTAAGGACAGTTTCTATGGCTACACCTTC. Its translation: CASSLKDSFYGYTF.

Only a few counts were recorded for this clone. This chain connects TRBV7-8 to TRBJ2-1; 9 bases align to TRBD2. The CDR3 consists of 16 residues. V shed 4 bases, J shed 4 bases, and the junction held 8 bases outside the gene matches. Germline CDR1 and CDR2: SGHVS and FQNEAQ. For the CDR3, the DNA is TGTGCCAGCAGCTCGTCTAGCGGGGCGTCTTACAATGAGCAGTTCTTC. Protein: CASSSSSGASYNEQFF.

The gene calls are TRBV9 and TRBJ1-4, with TRBD1 matching over 7 bases. Germline V gene sequence: CDR1 SGDLS, CDR2 YYNGEE. V shed 3 bases and J 2 bases; nucleotides not matched to a gene: 1. The CDR3 covers 14 residues. The CDR3 coding sequence is TGTGCCAGCAGCGAGGGGGCCACTAATGAAAAACTGTTTTTT. Its translation: CASSEGATNEKLFF.